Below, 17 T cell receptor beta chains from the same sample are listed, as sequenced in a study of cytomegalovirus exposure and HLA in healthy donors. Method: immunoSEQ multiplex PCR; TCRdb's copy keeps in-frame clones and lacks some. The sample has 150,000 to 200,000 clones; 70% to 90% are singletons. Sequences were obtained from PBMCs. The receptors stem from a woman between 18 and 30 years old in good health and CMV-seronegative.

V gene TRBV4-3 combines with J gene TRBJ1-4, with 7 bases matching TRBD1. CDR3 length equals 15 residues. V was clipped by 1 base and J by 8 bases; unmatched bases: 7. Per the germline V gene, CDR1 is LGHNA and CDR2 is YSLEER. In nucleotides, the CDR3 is TGCGCCAGCAGCCAAGGACAGGGTTCGGGAGAAAAACTGTTTTTT. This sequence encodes CASSQGQGSGEKLFF.

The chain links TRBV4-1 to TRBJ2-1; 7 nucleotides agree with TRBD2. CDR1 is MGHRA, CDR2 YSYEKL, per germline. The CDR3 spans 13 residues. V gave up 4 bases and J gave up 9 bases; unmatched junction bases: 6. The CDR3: CASSLLTGGEQFF. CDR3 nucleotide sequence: TGCGCCAGCAGCCTCCTCACGGGGGGTGAGCAGTTCTTC.

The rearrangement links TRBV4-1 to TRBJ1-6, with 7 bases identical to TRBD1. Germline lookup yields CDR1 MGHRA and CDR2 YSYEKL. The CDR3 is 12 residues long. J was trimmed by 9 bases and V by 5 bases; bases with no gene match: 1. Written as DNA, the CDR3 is TGCGCCAGCAGCGACAGGGTTTCACCCCTCCACTTT. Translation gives CASSDRVSPLHF.

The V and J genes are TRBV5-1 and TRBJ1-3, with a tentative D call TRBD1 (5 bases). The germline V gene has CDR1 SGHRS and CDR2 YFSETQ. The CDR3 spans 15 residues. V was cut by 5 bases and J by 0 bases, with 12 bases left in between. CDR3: CASRRDSSSGNTIYF. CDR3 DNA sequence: TGCGCCAGCAGACGGGACTCTAGCTCTGGAAACACCATATATTTT.

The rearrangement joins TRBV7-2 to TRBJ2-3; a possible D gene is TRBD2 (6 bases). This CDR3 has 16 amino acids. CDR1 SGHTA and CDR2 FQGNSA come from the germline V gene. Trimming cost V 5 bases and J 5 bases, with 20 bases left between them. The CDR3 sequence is CASSQRPPGTGDTQYF. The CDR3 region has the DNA TGTGCCAGCAGCCAGCGACCCCCCGGGACTGGAGATACGCAGTATTTT. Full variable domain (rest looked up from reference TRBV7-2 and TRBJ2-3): GAGVSQSPSNKVTEKGKDVELRCDPISGHTALYWYRQSLGQGLEFLIYFQGNSAPDKSGLPSDRFSAERTGGSVSTLTIQRTQQEDSAVYLCASSQRPPGTGDTQYFGPGTRLTVL.

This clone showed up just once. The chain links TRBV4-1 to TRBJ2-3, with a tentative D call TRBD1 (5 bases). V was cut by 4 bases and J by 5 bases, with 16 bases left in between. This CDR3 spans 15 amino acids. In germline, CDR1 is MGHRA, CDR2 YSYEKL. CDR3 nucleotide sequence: TGCGCCAGCAGCCCCTTTGCTCGGCAGGGAGATACGCAGTATTTT. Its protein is CASSPFARQGDTQYF.

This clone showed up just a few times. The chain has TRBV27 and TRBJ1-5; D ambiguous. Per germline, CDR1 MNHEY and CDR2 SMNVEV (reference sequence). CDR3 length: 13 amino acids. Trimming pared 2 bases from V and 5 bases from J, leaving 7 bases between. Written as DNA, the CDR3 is TGTGCCAGCAGTTTAGAAGGAGATCAGCCCCAGCATTTT. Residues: CASSLEGDQPQHF.

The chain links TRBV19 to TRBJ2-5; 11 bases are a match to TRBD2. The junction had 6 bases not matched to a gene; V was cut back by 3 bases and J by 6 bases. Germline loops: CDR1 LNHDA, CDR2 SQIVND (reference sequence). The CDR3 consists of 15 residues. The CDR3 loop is CASSISIAGGQTQYF. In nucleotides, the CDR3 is TGTGCCAGTAGTATTTCGATAGCGGGGGGGCAGACCCAGTACTTC.

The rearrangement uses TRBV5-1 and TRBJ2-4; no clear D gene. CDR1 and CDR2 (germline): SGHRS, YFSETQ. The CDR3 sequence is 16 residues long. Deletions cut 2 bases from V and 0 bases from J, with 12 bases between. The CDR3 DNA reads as TGCGCCAGCAGCTTCAACGGGTGGCAAGCCAAAAACATTCAGTACTTC. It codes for CASSFNGWQAKNIQYF.

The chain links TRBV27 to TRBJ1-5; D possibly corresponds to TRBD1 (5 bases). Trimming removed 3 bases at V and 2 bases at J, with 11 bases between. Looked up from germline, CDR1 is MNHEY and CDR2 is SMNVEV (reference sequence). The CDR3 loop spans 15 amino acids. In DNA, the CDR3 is TGTGCCAGCAGTTTCGCGACAGCAGGCAATCAGCCCCAGCATTTT. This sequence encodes CASSFATAGNQPQHF.

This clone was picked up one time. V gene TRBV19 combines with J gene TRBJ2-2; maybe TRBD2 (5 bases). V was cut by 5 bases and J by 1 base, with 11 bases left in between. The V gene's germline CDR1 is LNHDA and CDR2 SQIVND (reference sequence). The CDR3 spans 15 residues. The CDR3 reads CASSPTRRNTGELFF. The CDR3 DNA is TGTGCCAGTAGTCCTACTAGACGGAACACCGGGGAGCTGTTTTTT.

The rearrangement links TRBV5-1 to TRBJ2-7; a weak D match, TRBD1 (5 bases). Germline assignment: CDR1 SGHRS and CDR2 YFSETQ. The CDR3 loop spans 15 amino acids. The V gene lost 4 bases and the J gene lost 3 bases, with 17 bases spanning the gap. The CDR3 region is CASSPVQVRNYEQYF. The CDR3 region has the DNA TGCGCCAGCAGCCCTGTACAGGTGAGGAACTACGAGCAGTACTTC.

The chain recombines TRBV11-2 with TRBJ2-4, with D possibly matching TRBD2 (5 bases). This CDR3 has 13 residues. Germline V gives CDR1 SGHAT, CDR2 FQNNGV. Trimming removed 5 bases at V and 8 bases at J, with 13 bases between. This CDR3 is CASSIDTRDIQYF. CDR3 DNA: TGTGCCAGCAGCATCGACACGAGGGACATTCAGTACTTC.

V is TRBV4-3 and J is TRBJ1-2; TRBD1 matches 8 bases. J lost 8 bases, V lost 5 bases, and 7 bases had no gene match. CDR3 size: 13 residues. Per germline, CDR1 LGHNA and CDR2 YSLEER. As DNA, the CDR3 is TGCGCCAGCAGCGACAGGGGATATCAGGGCTACACCTTC. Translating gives CASSDRGYQGYTF.

CDR3 sequence reads: CASSLRQGDNYGYTF. CDR3 sequence (DNA): TGTGCCAGCAGCTTAAGACAGGGGGATAACTATGGCTACACCTTC. The chain combines TRBV5-4 with TRBJ1-2, with 9 bases identical to TRBD1. The V and J ends lost 2 bases and 1 base, in that order; junction bases with no gene match: 3. This CDR3 region has 15 residues. The germline gives CDR1 SGHNT, CDR2 YYREEE (reference sequence).

CDR3 DNA: TGCAGCGTTGACAGGGGAATGAACACTGAAGCTTTCTTT. Protein sequence: CSVDRGMNTEAFF. The chain combines TRBV29-1 with TRBJ1-1, with D possibly matching TRBD1 (6 bases). The CDR3 is 13 residues long. Germline CDR1 and CDR2: SQVTM and ANQGSEA. V was shortened by 3 bases and J by 0 bases, with 8 bases between the two germline ends.

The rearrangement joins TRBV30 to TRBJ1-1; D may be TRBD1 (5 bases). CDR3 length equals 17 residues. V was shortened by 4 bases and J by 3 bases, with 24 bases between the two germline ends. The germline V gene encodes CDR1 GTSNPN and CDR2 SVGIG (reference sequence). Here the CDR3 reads CAWKASRAGYPHTEAFF. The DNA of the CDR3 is TGTGCCTGGAAAGCCTCTCGGGCAGGGTACCCGCACACTGAAGCTTTCTTT.